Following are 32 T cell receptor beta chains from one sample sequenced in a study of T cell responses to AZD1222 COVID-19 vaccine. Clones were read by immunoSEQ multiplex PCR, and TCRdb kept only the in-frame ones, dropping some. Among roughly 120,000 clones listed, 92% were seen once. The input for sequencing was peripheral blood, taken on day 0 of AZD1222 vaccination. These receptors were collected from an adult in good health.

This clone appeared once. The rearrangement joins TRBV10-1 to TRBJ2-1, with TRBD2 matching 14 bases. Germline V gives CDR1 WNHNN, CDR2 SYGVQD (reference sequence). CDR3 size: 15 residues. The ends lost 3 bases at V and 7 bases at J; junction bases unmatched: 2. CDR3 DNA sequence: TGCGCCAGCAGTGACGGGACTAGCGGGAGAAATGAGCAGTTCTTC. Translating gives CASSDGTSGRNEQFF.

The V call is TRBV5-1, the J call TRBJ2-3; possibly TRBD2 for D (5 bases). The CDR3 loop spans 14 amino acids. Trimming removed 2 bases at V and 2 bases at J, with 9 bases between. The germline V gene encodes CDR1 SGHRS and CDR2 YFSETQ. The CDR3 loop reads CASSFSGDTDTQYF. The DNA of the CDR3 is TGCGCCAGCAGCTTCAGCGGTGACACAGATACGCAGTATTTT.

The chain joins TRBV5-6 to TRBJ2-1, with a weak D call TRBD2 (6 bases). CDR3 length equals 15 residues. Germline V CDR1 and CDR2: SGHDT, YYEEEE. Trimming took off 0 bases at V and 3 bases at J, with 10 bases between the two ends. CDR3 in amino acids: CASSLAPSVYNEQFF. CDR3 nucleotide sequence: TGTGCCAGCAGCTTGGCCCCTAGCGTCTACAATGAGCAGTTCTTC.

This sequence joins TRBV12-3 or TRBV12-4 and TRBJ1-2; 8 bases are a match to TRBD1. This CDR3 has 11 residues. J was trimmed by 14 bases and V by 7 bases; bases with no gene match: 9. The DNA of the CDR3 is TGTGCCAGCATCTACAGGGGGTCTAGGACCTTC. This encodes CASIYRGSRTF.

The CDR3 loop is CASSYSEQTLNTEAFF. The CDR3 DNA sequence: TGTGCCAGCAGTTACTCAGAGCAGACTCTGAACACTGAAGCTTTCTTT. The chain is built from TRBV6-6 and TRBJ1-1, with D unclear. This CDR3 has 16 amino acids. Deletions cut 0 bases from V and 0 bases from J, with 11 bases between. Germline CDR1 is MNHNY and CDR2 is SVGAGI (reference sequence).

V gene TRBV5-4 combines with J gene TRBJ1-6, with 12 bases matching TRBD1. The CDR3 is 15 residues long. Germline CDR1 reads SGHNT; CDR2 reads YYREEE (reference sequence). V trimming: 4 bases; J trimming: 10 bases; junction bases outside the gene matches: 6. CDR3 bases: TGTGCCAGCAGCGCTACCGGGACAGGGGGCTCACCCCTCCACTTT. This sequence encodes CASSATGTGGSPLHF.

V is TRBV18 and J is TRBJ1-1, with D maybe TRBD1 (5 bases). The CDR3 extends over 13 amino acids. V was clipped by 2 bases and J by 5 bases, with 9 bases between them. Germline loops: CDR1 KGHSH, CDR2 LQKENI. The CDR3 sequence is CASSPEEGTEAFF. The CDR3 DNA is TGTGCCAGCTCACCAGAGGAGGGGACTGAAGCTTTCTTT.

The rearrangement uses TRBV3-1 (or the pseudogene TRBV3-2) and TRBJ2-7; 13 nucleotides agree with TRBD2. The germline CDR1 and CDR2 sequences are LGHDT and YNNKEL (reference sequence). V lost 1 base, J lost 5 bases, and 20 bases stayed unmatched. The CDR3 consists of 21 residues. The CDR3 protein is CASSQGWPGLAGVNHLHEQYF. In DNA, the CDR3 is TGTGCCAGCAGCCAAGGATGGCCAGGACTAGCGGGGGTTAACCACCTCCACGAGCAGTACTTC.

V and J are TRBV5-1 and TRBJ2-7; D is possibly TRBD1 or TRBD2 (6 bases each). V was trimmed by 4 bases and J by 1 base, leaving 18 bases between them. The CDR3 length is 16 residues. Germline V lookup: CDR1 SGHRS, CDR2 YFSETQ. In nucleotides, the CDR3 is TGCGCCAGCAGCCACCCGCGTGGAGGGGGGTCCTACGAGCAGTACTTC. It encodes CASSHPRGGGSYEQYF.

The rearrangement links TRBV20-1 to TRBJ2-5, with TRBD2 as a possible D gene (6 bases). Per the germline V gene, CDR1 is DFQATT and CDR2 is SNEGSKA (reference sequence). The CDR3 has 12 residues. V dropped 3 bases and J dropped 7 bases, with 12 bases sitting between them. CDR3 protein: CSASWRRGTQYF. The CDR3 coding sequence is TGCAGTGCTAGTTGGAGGCGGGGGACCCAGTACTTC.

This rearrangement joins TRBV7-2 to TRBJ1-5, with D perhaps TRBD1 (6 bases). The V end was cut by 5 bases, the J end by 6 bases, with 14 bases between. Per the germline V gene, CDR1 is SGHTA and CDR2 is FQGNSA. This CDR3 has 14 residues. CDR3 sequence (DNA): TGTGCCAGCAGCCTCCTAGGGGGTCTTCAGCCCCAGCATTTT. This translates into CASSLLGGLQPQHF.

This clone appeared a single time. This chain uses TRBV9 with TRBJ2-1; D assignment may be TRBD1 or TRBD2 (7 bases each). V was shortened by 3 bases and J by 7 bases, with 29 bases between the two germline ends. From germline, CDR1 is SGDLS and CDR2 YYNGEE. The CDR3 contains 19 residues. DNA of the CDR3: TGTGCCAGCAGCGCCCGCGGCCTCGGGGGGCCTCTACAGGGGAATGAGCAGTTCTTC. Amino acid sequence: CASSARGLGGPLQGNEQFF. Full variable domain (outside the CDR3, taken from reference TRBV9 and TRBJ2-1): DSGVTQTPKHLITATGQRVTLRCSPRSGDLSVYWYQQSLDQGLQFLIQYYNGEERAKGNILERFSAQQFPDLHSELNLSSLELGDSALYFCASSARGLGGPLQGNEQFFGPGTRLTVL.

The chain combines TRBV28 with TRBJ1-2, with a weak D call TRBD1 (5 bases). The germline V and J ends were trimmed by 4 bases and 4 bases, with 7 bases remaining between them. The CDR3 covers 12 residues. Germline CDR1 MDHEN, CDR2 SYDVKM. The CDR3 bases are TGTGCCAGCAGTTCGGGGGGCTATGGCTACACCTTC. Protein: CASSSGGYGYTF.

CDR3 sequence: CASSIWGRGYEQYF. The CDR3 nucleotides read TGTGCCAGTAGTATATGGGGCAGGGGCTACGAGCAGTACTTC. The V gene is TRBV19, the J gene TRBJ2-7, with TRBD1 as a possible D gene (6 bases). The CDR3 consists of 14 residues. Germline V gives CDR1 LNHDA, CDR2 SQIVND (reference sequence). The V gene lost 2 bases and the J gene lost 3 bases, with 11 bases spanning the gap.

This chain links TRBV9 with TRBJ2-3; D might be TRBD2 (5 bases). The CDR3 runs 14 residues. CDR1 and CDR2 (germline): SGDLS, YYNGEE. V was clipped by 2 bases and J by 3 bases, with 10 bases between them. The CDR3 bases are TGTGCCAGCAGCGTTACTAGTACGACAGATACGCAGTATTTT. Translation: CASSVTSTTDTQYF. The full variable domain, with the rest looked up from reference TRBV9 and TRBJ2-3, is DSGVTQTPKHLITATGQRVTLRCSPRSGDLSVYWYQQSLDQGLQFLIQYYNGEERAKGNILERFSAQQFPDLHSELNLSSLELGDSALYFCASSVTSTTDTQYFGPGTRLTVL.

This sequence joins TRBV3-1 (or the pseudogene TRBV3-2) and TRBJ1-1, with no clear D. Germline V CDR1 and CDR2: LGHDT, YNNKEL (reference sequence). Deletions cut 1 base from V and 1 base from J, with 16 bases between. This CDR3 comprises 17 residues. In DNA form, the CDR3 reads TGTGCCAGCAGCCAAGGGAGGAGTTTGAACTGGAACACTGAAGCTTTCTTT. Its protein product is CASSQGRSLNWNTEAFF.

The CDR3 DNA reads as TGTGCCAGCAGTGTGAACACTGAAGCTTTCTTT. As protein: CASSVNTEAFF. The V and J genes are TRBV2 and TRBJ1-1; D unresolved. Germline values: CDR1 SNHLY, CDR2 FYNNEI. The ends were cut back, 4 bases at V and 0 bases at J, with 0 bases in the middle. The CDR3 runs 11 residues.

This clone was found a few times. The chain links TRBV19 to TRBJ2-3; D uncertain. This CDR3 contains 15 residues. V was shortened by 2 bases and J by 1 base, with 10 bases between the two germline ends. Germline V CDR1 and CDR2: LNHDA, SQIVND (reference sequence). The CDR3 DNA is TGTGCCAGTAGTATATGGGCAGAGGGCACAGATACGCAGTATTTT. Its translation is CASSIWAEGTDTQYF. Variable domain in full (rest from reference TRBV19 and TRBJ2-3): DGGITQSPKYLFRKEGQNVTLSCEQNLNHDAMYWYRQDPGQGLRLIYYSQIVNDFQKGDIAEGYSVSREKKESFPLTVTSAQKNPTAFYLCASSIWAEGTDTQYFGPGTRLTVL.

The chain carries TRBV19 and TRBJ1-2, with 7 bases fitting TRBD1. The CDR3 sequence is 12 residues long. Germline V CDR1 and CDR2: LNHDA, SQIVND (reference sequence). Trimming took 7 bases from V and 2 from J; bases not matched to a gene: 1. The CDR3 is CASTQGNYGYTF. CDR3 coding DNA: TGTGCCAGTACACAGGGGAACTATGGCTACACCTTC.

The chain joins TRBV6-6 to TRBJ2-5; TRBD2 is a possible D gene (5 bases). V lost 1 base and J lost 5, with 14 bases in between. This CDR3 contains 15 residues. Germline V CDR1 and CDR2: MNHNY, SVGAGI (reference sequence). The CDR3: CASSYYSQLDETQYF. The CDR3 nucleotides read TGTGCCAGCAGTTACTACTCCCAACTAGACGAGACCCAGTACTTC.

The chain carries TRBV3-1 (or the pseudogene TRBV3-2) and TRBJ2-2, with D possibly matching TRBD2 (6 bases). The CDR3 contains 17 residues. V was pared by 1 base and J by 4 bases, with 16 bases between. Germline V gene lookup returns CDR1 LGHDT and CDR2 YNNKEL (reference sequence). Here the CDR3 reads CASSQGVMRGRTGELFF. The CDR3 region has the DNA TGTGCCAGCAGCCAAGGAGTAATGCGGGGCCGCACCGGGGAGCTGTTTTTT.

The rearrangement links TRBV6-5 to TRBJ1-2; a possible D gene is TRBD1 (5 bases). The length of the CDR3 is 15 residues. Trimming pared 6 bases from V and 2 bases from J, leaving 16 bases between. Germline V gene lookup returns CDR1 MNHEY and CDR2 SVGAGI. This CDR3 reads CASRTPGTVNYGYTF. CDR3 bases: TGTGCCAGCAGGACCCCGGGGACGGTGAACTATGGCTACACCTTC.

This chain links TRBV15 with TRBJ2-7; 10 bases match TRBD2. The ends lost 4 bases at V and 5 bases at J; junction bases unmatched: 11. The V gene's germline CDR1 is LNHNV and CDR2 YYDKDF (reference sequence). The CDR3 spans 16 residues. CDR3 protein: CATSTIKLAGVDEQYF. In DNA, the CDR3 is TGTGCCACCAGCACAATAAAGCTAGCGGGAGTAGACGAGCAGTACTTC.

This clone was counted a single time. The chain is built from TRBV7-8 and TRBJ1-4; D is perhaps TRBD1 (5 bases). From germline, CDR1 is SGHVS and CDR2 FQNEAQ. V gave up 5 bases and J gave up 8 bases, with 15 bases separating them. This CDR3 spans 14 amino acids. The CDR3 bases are TGTGCCAGCAGCCCCTTAGGGTCAGGGGAAAAACTGTTTTTT. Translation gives CASSPLGSGEKLFF.

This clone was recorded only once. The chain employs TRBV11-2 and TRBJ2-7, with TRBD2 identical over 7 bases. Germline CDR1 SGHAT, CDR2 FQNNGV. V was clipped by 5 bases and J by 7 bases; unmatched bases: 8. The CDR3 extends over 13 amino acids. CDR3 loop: CASSPIGEGEQYF. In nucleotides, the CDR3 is TGTGCCAGCAGCCCCATAGGGGAGGGGGAGCAGTACTTC.

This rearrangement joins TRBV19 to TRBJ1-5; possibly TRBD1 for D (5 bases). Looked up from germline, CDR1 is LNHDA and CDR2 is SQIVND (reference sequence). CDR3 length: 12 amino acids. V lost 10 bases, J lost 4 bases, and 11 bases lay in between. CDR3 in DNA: TGTGCCACCTCTCGGGGGAATCAGCCCCAGCATTTT. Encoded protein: CATSRGNQPQHF.

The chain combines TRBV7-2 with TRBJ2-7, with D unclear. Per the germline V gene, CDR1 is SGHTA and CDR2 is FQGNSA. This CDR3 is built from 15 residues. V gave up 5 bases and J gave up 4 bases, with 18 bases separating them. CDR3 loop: CASSEGISALYEQYF. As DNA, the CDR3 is TGTGCCAGCAGCGAAGGAATCTCGGCGTTATACGAGCAGTACTTC.

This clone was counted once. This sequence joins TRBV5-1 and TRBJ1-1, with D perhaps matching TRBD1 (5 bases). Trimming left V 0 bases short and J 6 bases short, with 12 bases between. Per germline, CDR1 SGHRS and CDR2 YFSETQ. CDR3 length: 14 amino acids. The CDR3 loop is CASSLAPGTSEAFF. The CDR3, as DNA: TGCGCCAGCAGCTTGGCCCCGGGGACCTCTGAAGCTTTCTTT.

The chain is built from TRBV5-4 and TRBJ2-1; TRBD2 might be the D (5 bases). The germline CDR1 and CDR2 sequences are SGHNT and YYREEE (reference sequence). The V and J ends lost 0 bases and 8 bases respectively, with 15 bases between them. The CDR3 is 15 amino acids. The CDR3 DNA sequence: TGTGCCAGCAGCTTGGGGACTTTCTGGGCCGATGAGCAGTTCTTC. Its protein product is CASSLGTFWADEQFF.

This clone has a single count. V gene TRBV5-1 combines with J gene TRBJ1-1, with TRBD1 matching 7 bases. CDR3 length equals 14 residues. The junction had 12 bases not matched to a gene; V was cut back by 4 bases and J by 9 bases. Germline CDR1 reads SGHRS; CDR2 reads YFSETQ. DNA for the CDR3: TGCGCCAGCAGCCTAGGACAGGTGCAAAGCAAAGCTTTCTTT. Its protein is CASSLGQVQSKAFF.

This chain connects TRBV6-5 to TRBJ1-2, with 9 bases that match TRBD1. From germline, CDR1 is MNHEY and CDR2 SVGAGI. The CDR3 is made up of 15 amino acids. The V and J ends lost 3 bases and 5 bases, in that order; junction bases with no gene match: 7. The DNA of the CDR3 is TGTGCCAGCAGTTATTCCGGGACAGGGACATATGGCTACACCTTC. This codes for CASSYSGTGTYGYTF.

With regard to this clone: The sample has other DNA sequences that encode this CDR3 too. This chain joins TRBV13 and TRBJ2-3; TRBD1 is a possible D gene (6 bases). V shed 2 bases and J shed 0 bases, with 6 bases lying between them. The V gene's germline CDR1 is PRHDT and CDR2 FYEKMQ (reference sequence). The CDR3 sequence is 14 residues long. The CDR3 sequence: CASSLRGSTDTQYF. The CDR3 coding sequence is TGTGCCAGCAGCTTAAGGGGGAGCACAGATACGCAGTATTTT.